This T cell receptor beta chain is from a study of cytomegalovirus exposure and HLA in healthy donors. This PCR relied on a set of 60 Vbeta primers and 13 Jbeta primers. Libraries were prepared by immunoSEQ multiplex PCR; TCRdb keeps only in-frame clonotypes and omits some of them. The sample carries about 89,000 clones, roughly 69% recorded once. Germline V gene sequence: CDR1 PRHDT, CDR2 FYEKMQ (reference sequence). CDR3 length: 16 amino acids. Trimming cost V 5 bases and J 1 base, with 17 bases left between them. The V call is TRBV13, the J call TRBJ1-1; D remains ambiguous. The TCR comes from a young woman in good health and CMV-seronegative. What was sequenced was PBMCs. CDR3 bases: TGTGCCAGCAGCCCGCCGCGACCGGGTGGGAACACTGAAGCTTTCTTT. The encoded protein is CASSPPRPGGNTEAFF.